Sequencing of this T cell receptor (beta chain) was carried out in a study of T cells in women clearing cervical HPV infection. Across the whole study: Donors had HPV16-related CIN3 or worse; 2 had invasive cancer.

Worth noting for this clone: Antigen specificity is unknown. Coverage ceases 3 residues before the CDR3 finishes, and the germline J gene fills in the end.

Findings and caveats of the study: CIN3+ cases had significantly higher TCR repertoire richness than controls, but evenness did not differ.

The germline CDR1 and CDR2 sequences are LNHDA and SQIVND (reference sequence). This CDR3 is 12 amino acids long. Sequenced by immunoSEQ multiplex PCR; TCRdb stores in-frame clones only, minus some. The sample has more than 20,000 clones. The TCR was taken from a woman aged 18 to 75 with a cervical HPV16 infection that either progressed to CIN3+ or cleared (not recorded which). Sequenced material: blood buffy coat. This chain connects TRBV19 to TRBJ1-2; no definite D call. The DNA read from the CDR3 is TGTGCCACCCGCAGTCGGGGATGGGGC. This codes for CATRSRGWG. The complete CDR3 sequence is CATRSRGWGYTF.